A single sample gave rise to the 21 T cell receptor beta chains below, sequenced in a study of radiotherapy plus CTLA-4 blockade in lung cancer. The data were produced by immunoSEQ multiplex PCR, yet TCRdb's version contains in-frame clones alone and is incomplete. This sample carries around 80,000 clones, approximately 80% of them seen once, and the ten largest clones take about 0.79%. Sequenced material: peripheral blood, taken from a patient treated with radiotherapy plus ipilimumab. The origin of the receptors is a human donor with non-small cell lung cancer who had stable disease on radiotherapy plus ipilimumab.

The chain recombines TRBV27 with TRBJ2-5; TRBD2 agrees at 13 bases. Losses at the gene ends were 3 bases for V and 5 bases for J; bases not matched to a gene: 6. Looked up from germline, CDR1 is MNHEY and CDR2 is SMNVEV (reference sequence). The CDR3 spans 16 residues. This CDR3 is CASSFLLAGGFETQYF. CDR3 DNA: TGTGCCAGCAGTTTCCTACTAGCGGGAGGGTTTGAGACCCAGTACTTC.

The genes are TRBV19 and TRBJ1-5, with D possibly TRBD1 on 5 matching bases. The V end was cut by 6 bases, the J end by 9 bases, with 15 bases between. The germline V gene has CDR1 LNHDA and CDR2 SQIVND (reference sequence). This CDR3 spans 13 amino acids. CDR3 bases: TGTGCCAGTAGCATGATTGACGACAGGCCCCAGCATTTT. Encoded protein: CASSMIDDRPQHF.

The CDR3 reads CASSLDGRGRENIQYF. The CDR3 DNA reads as TGTGCCAGCAGTTTAGACGGCAGGGGCCGTGAAAACATTCAGTACTTC. The V gene is TRBV28, the J gene TRBJ2-4; D may be TRBD1 (6 bases). The ends were cut back, 2 bases at V and 5 bases at J, with 16 bases in the middle. The CDR3 loop spans 16 amino acids. CDR1 and CDR2 from the germline V gene are MDHEN and SYDVKM.

The chain has TRBV9 and TRBJ2-1; D unclear. The CDR3 totals 15 residues. The V end was cut by 1 base, the J end by 0 bases, with 8 bases between. Germline CDR1 is SGDLS and CDR2 is YYNGEE. In DNA form, the CDR3 reads TGTGCCAGCAGCGTAACGGCGAGCTCCTACAATGAGCAGTTCTTC. This encodes CASSVTASSYNEQFF.

The chain employs TRBV9 and TRBJ1-5; D remains ambiguous. V dropped 4 bases and J dropped 2 bases, with 13 bases sitting between them. This CDR3 has 15 amino acids. Per germline, CDR1 SGDLS and CDR2 YYNGEE. This CDR3 is CASSPKERRNQPQHF. CDR3 coding DNA: TGTGCCAGCAGCCCTAAGGAGCGGCGCAATCAGCCCCAGCATTTT.

The rearrangement links TRBV6-1 to TRBJ2-3; maybe TRBD2 (6 bases). Per germline, CDR1 MNHNS and CDR2 SASEGT. This CDR3 is 11 amino acids long. The DNA for the CDR3 is TGTGCGGGAGGTCGAACAGATACGCAGTATTTT. Translating gives CAGGRTDTQYF.

The chain has TRBV6-5 and TRBJ2-5; maybe TRBD1 (6 bases). The CDR3 length is 14 residues. Germline-derived CDR1 and CDR2 are MNHEY and SVGAGI. V was pared by 3 bases and J by 3 bases, with 11 bases between. The CDR3 here is CASSYGRGKETQYF. The CDR3, as DNA: TGTGCCAGCAGTTATGGCAGGGGTAAAGAGACCCAGTACTTC.

This sequence joins TRBV2 and TRBJ2-7; D possibly corresponds to TRBD2 (5 bases). Germline CDR1 reads SNHLY; CDR2 reads FYNNEI. The V and J ends lost 4 bases and 3 bases respectively, with 10 bases between them. This CDR3 comprises 13 residues. The CDR3 sequence: CASSVQRSYEQYF. Here the CDR3 DNA reads TGTGCCAGCAGTGTACAGCGGAGCTACGAGCAGTACTTC.

The chain has TRBV7-6 and TRBJ2-7; 7 nucleotides match TRBD1. Germline-derived CDR1 and CDR2 are SGHVS and FNYEAQ. V gave up 4 bases and J gave up 5 bases; unmatched junction bases: 8. The CDR3 has 14 residues. The CDR3 spells CASSSTGSGNEQYF. The CDR3 DNA is TGTGCCAGCAGCTCGACAGGGTCTGGGAACGAGCAGTACTTC.

About this clone itself: One end of the junction does not line up with germline, which may come from a read error. The chain couples TRBV7-2 to TRBJ2-1; 12 bases map to TRBD2. Per the germline V gene, CDR1 is SGHTA and CDR2 is FQGNSA. The CDR3 has 15 residues. CDR3 nucleotide sequence: TGTGCCAGCAGCCAGACTAGCGGGGGAGTCAATGGGCAGTTCTTC. It yields the protein CASSQTSGGVNGQFF. The full variable domain, its missing parts supplied by reference TRBV7-2 and TRBJ2-1, is GAGVSQSPSNKVTEKGKDVELRCDPISGHTALYWYRQSLGQGLEFLIYFQGNSAPDKSGLPSDRFSAERTGGSVSTLTIQRTQQEDSAVYLCASSQTSGGVNGQFFGPGTRLTVL.

CDR3 protein: CASSFRQEYSNQPQHF. For the CDR3, the DNA is TGTGCCAGTAGTTTTCGACAGGAATATAGCAATCAGCCCCAGCATTTT. The V call is TRBV19, the J call TRBJ1-5; tentative D call: TRBD1 (6 bases). The length of the CDR3 is 16 residues. Germline V gene data show CDR1 as LNHDA and CDR2 as SQIVND (reference sequence). The V and J ends lost 5 bases and 0 bases respectively, with 14 bases between them.

This sequence joins TRBV7-9 and TRBJ1-4; the D gene is possibly TRBD1 (6 bases). The CDR3 has 17 amino acids. Germline values: CDR1 SEHNR, CDR2 FQNEAQ (reference sequence). The V gene lost 5 bases and the J gene lost 4 bases, with 20 bases spanning the gap. DNA for the CDR3: TGTGCCAGCAGCCCCCGCTCTGCACAGGGACGTAATGAAAAACTGTTTTTT. Protein: CASSPRSAQGRNEKLFF.

This sequence joins TRBV7-6 and TRBJ1-3; D not certain. V gave up 7 bases and J gave up 0 bases, with 19 bases separating them. Germline V lookup: CDR1 SGHVS, CDR2 FNYEAQ. This CDR3 is built from 17 residues. The CDR3 nucleotides are TGTGCCAGCACCAACCCAACGGGGAGGTTCTCTGGAAACACCATATATTTT. Translation: CASTNPTGRFSGNTIYF.

The chain has TRBV10-1 and TRBJ2-2, with TRBD1 matching 7 bases. Germline trimming cut 2 bases from V and 2 bases from J; bases unmatched to any gene: 2. This CDR3 region has 15 residues. The germline V gene encodes CDR1 WNHNN and CDR2 SYGVQD (reference sequence). CDR3 sequence: CASSEHRGNTGELFF. As DNA, the CDR3 is TGCGCCAGCAGTGAGCACAGGGGTAACACCGGGGAGCTGTTTTTT.

The chain employs TRBV11-1 and TRBJ2-7; 9 nucleotides match TRBD1. J lost 2 bases, V lost 5 bases, and 10 bases had no gene match. This CDR3 contains 16 residues. Germline CDR1 is SGHAT and CDR2 is FQDESV (reference sequence). CDR3: CASSIRDRERTYEQYF. The DNA of the CDR3 is TGTGCCAGCAGCATCCGGGACAGGGAGCGGACCTACGAGCAGTACTTC.

The chain combines TRBV7-6 with TRBJ2-5; TRBD2 is a possible D gene (6 bases). This CDR3 has 14 residues. CDR1 SGHVS and CDR2 FNYEAQ come from the germline V gene. V was cut by 0 bases and J by 4 bases, with 9 bases left in between. In DNA, the CDR3 is TGTGCCAGCAGCTTAGCGACACTAGCAGAGACCCAGTACTTC. It encodes CASSLATLAETQYF.

This chain joins TRBV10-1 and TRBJ2-2, with TRBD1 matching over 10 bases. Losses at the gene ends were 8 bases for V and 3 bases for J; bases not matched to a gene: 3. Germline CDR1 WNHNN, CDR2 SYGVQD (reference sequence). The CDR3 is made up of 14 amino acids. The CDR3 protein is CASQGQGDTGELFF. CDR3 in DNA: TGCGCCAGCCAAGGACAGGGGGACACCGGGGAGCTGTTTTTT.

The rearrangement links TRBV7-9 to TRBJ2-5, with TRBD2 matching over 10 bases. With 0 bases clipped from V and 5 bases from J, the junction kept 3 bases outside the gene matches. This CDR3 contains 15 residues. CDR1 is SEHNR, CDR2 FQNEAQ, per germline (reference sequence). The DNA of the CDR3 is TGTGCCAGCAGCTTAGCACTAGCGGGGAAGGAGACCCAGTACTTC. Translated: CASSLALAGKETQYF. Full variable domain (outside the CDR3, taken from reference TRBV7-9 and TRBJ2-5): DTGVSQNPRHKITKRGQNVTFRCDPISEHNRLYWYRQTLGQGPEFLTYFQNEAQLEKSRLLSDRFSAERPKGSFSTLEIQRTEQGDSAMYLCASSLALAGKETQYFGPGTRLLVL.

This clone came up a few times. The chain is built from TRBV19 and TRBJ1-6; the match to TRBD1 covers 8 bases. Trimming at V came to 3 bases and at J to 6 bases, leaving 7 bases not matched to a gene. CDR3 length equals 16 residues. CDR1 is LNHDA and CDR2 is SQIVND in the germline V gene (reference sequence). The CDR3 protein is CASSIGRGRGNSPLHF. The CDR3 DNA is TGTGCCAGTAGTATTGGCAGGGGGCGAGGTAATTCACCCCTCCACTTT.

The sample holds one count of this clone. The rearrangement joins TRBV27 to TRBJ2-3, with 8 bases matching TRBD2. This CDR3 comprises 15 residues. J lost 0 bases, V lost 7 bases, and 6 bases had no gene match. Germline V gene data show CDR1 as MNHEY and CDR2 as SMNVEV (reference sequence). The CDR3: CASKLAGPSTDTQYF. The CDR3 DNA is TGTGCCAGCAAGCTAGCGGGTCCAAGCACAGATACGCAGTATTTT.

The gene calls are TRBV6-5 and TRBJ1-2, with D possibly being TRBD1 (6 bases). The CDR3 contains 14 residues. V lost 5 bases and J 7 bases, leaving 17 bases between the germline ends. The germline CDR1 and CDR2 sequences are MNHEY and SVGAGI. The CDR3 nucleotides read TGTGCCAGCAGTAATAGGTACAGGGATGGTGGCTACACCTTC. Its translation: CASSNRYRDGGYTF.